A selection of T cell receptor beta chains follows, all from one sample in a study of blood T cell repertoires in COVID-19. The assay was immunoSEQ multiplex PCR, and TCRdb's table has in-frame clones only and misses some. The sample has under 200,000 clones, approximately 85% seen once; the top ten hold approximately 1.1%. Sequencing was carried out using peripheral blood. The receptors derive from a man aged 40-50 years with acute or convalescent COVID-19. The CDR3 runs from the conserved cysteine through the conserved F or W. The D gene is left open where the match is weak. Clone size, where shown, is once, few, many, or a class for clones that have expanded.

D	size	V	J	DNA	CDR3
.	.	TRBV12-5	TRBJ2-1	TGTGCTAGTGGTTTGGAGGGGTCCTACAATGAGCAGTTCTTC	CASGLEGSYNEQFF
TRBD1	once	TRBV9	TRBJ1-6	TGTGCCAGCAGCGCCACAGGGGTACCAAGCGGTTCACCCCTCCACTTT	CASSATGVPSGSPLHF
TRBD1	few	TRBV5-1	TRBJ2-3	TGCGCCAGCAGCTCCCGGACAGGGACAGATACGCAGTATTTT	CASSSRTGTDTQYF
.	few	TRBV18	TRBJ1-6	TGTGCCAGCTCCCTCGAGGTTGGAGGGGACTCACCCCTCCACTTT	CASSLEVGGDSPLHF
.	.	TRBV19	TRBJ2-7	TGTGCCTCCAAACCAGACTACGCCTACGAGCAGTACTTC	CASKPDYAYEQYF
.	.	TRBV6-7	TRBJ2-5	TGTGCCAGCAGTTGCATAATTGCGGGCCTCTGGGAGACCCAGTACTTC	CASSCIIAGLWETQYF
TRBD1	.	TRBV7-2	TRBJ2-1	TGTGCCAGCAGTTCCGGGACAGGGCCTCTCAATGAGCAGTTCTTC	CASSSGTGPLNEQFF
.	.	TRBV23-1	TRBJ1-1	TGCGCCAGCAGTCTACGGGGTAACACTGAAGCTTTCTTT	CASSLRGNTEAFF
TRBD1	.	TRBV18	TRBJ1-6	TGTGCCAGCTCGACAGGGGATTCACCCCTCCACTTT	CASSTGDSPLHF
.	.	TRBV11-2	TRBJ2-7	TGTGCCAGCAGCCCAGGGATTGGGCCCTACGAGCAGTACTTC	CASSPGIGPYEQYF
TRBD1	.	TRBV7-9	TRBJ1-1	TGTGCCAGCAGCTTATCAGGGGGATGGGACACTGAAGCTTTCTTT	CASSLSGGWDTEAFF
.	.	TRBV9	TRBJ2-3	TGTGCCAGCAGCGAGCTATGGGGGGGGCCGAGCGATACGCAGTATTTT	CASSELWGGPSDTQYF
TRBD1	once	TRBV7-2	TRBJ1-2	TGTGCCAGCAGCCAGGGACAGGTTACCCTCTATGGCTACACCTTC	CASSQGQVTLYGYTF
.	few	TRBV30	TRBJ1-1	TGTGCCTGGAACGGACAGCCCAACACTGAAGCTTTCTTT	CAWNGQPNTEAFF
TRBD2	.	TRBV11-2	TRBJ2-7	TGTGCCAGCAGCTTACGGGAGGACTACGAGCAGTACTTC	CASSLREDYEQYF
TRBD1	.	TRBV19	TRBJ2-5	TGTGCCAGTAGTAGGACAGGGGGCGATGGTGAGACCCAGTACTTC	CASSRTGGDGETQYF
TRBD1	.	TRBV7-3	TRBJ2-2	TGTGCCAGCAGCCTTAGAGGGGGCCTTAACACCGGGGAGCTGTTTTTT	CASSLRGGLNTGELFF
TRBD1	.	TRBV4-2	TRBJ1-1	TGTGCCAGCAGCCAAGATTCGGGACAGAGTCTTGAAGCTTTCTTT	CASSQDSGQSLEAFF
TRBD1	.	TRBV2	TRBJ1-2	TGTGCCAGCGAAAGACAGGGAAAAGTCCATGGCTACACCTTC	CASERQGKVHGYTF
.	.	TRBV12-5	TRBJ2-7	TGTGCTAGTGGCCAGGGGATGCGGTCCGAGCAGTACTTC	CASGQGMRSEQYF
TRBD2	.	TRBV19	TRBJ2-3	TGTGCCAGTAGCCCGGGACTAGCGGGGGGGTTCGGTAGCACAGATACGCAGTATTTT	CASSPGLAGGFGSTDTQYF
.	.	TRBV24-1	TRBJ2-1	TGTGCCACCAGTGCGGTGGGAGAGAATGAGCAGTTCTTC	CATSAVGENEQFF
.	.	TRBV9	TRBJ1-1	TGTGCCAGCAAGCAGGGGATTTCGGGCACTGAAGCTTTCTTT	CASKQGISGTEAFF
.	.	TRBV5-6	TRBJ1-2	TGTGCCAGCAGCGGGAGAGTGGCAGGTGCTAACTATGGCTACACCTTC	CASSGRVAGANYGYTF
.	.	TRBV10-3	TRBJ2-7	TGTGCCATCAGTGAAATGGGACTCCTATACGAGCAGTACTTC	CAISEMGLLYEQYF
TRBD1	.	TRBV13	TRBJ2-7	TGTGCCAGCAGCTTAGCAGGACAGGGTAACTACGAGCAGTACTTC	CASSLAGQGNYEQYF
.	.	TRBV5-6	TRBJ1-3	TGTGCCAGCAGCTTGGACATGGCTGGAAACACCATATATTTT	CASSLDMAGNTIYF
.	.	TRBV9	TRBJ2-2	TGTGCCAGCAGCCCAGAGGGGGTTAAATTGACCGGGGAGCTGTTTTTT	CASSPEGVKLTGELFF
.	.	TRBV6-5	TRBJ2-3	TGTGCCAGCAGTCTCCAGGGCGGTGGAGATACGCAGTATTTT	CASSLQGGGDTQYF
TRBD1	.	TRBV3-1/TRBV3-2	TRBJ2-7	TGTGCCAGCAGCTTGAGGGACAGGGGGTTCGAGCAGTACTTC	CASSLRDRGFEQYF
.	.	TRBV9	TRBJ2-7	TGTGCCAGCAGCGTAGCGGGGGTGATAGGCTACGAGCAGTACTTC	CASSVAGVIGYEQYF
TRBD1	.	TRBV7-3	TRBJ2-1	TGTGCCAGCAGCTTGGACAGGGGATCCTACAATGAGCAGTTCTTC	CASSLDRGSYNEQFF
TRBD2	.	TRBV7-6	TRBJ2-5	TGTGCCAGCAGCCCGGCCGGCGGGGGGGCCCGTCAAGAGACCCAGTACTTC	CASSPAGGGARQETQYF